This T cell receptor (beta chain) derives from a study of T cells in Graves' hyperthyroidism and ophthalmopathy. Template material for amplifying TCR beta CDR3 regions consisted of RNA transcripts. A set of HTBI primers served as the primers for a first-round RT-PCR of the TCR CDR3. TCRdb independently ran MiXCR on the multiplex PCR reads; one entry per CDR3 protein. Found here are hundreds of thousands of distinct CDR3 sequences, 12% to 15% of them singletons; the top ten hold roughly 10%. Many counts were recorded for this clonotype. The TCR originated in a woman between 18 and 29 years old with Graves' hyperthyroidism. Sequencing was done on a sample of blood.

Written as DNA, the CDR3 is TGTGCCAGCAGTGAAAACGAACTAGCGGACAATGAGCAGTTCTTC. This translates into CASSENELADNEQFF. V is TRBV2 and J is TRBJ2-1, with TRBD2 matching over 8 bases. V trimming: 2 bases; J trimming: 5 bases; junction bases outside the gene matches: 5. CDR1 and CDR2 (germline): SNHLY, FYNNEI. CDR3 size: 15 residues.